Following are 21 T cell receptor beta chains from one sample sequenced in a study of blood T cell repertoires in COVID-19. Profiled with immunoSEQ multiplex PCR; TCRdb holds only in-frame clones, not every one. Seen here are about 210,000 clones, roughly 78% observed once, and the top ten hold approximately 12%. The specimen was peripheral blood. These receptors were obtained from a woman in her forties with acute or convalescent COVID-19.

V is TRBV7-2 and J is TRBJ2-7, with D unresolved. This CDR3 is built from 15 residues. With 4 bases removed from V and 3 bases from J, the gap between germline ends came to 16 bases. Per the germline V gene, CDR1 is SGHTA and CDR2 is FQGNSA. The CDR3 bases are TGTGCCAGCAGCTCAGACTCTCGAGAGAGCTACGAGCAGTACTTC. Encoded protein: CASSSDSRESYEQYF.

V and J are TRBV24-1 and TRBJ2-1, with 9 bases identical to TRBD2. This CDR3 has 17 amino acids. Trimming at V came to 5 bases and at J to 8 bases, leaving 15 bases not matched to a gene. Germline-derived CDR1 and CDR2 are KGHDR and SFDVKD. CDR3 protein: CATSGPPLAGLKDEQFF. The DNA for the CDR3 is TGTGCCACCAGTGGCCCCCCCCTAGCGGGGCTTAAGGATGAGCAGTTCTTC.

The genes are TRBV27 and TRBJ2-3, with 7 bases matching TRBD1. This CDR3 region has 16 residues. Germline CDR1 MNHEY, CDR2 SMNVEV (reference sequence). Unmatched junction bases numbered 8, after V lost 5 bases and J lost 0 bases. In DNA form, the CDR3 reads TGTGCCAGCAGTCCGTTGACAGGGAGTAGCACAGATACGCAGTATTTT. Its translation is CASSPLTGSSTDTQYF.

This chain links TRBV6-5 with TRBJ1-2, with 10 bases that match TRBD1. V trimming: 4 bases; J trimming: 2 bases; junction bases outside the gene matches: 7. The CDR3 contains 16 residues. CDR1 is MNHEY, CDR2 SVGAGI, per germline. CDR3 sequence: CASSLAWTGGNYGYTF. In nucleotides, the CDR3 is TGTGCCAGCAGTTTAGCCTGGACAGGGGGGAACTATGGCTACACCTTC.

The V call is TRBV9, the J call TRBJ2-2; 12 nucleotides match TRBD2. CDR3 length: 18 residues. V shed 5 bases, J shed 2 bases, and the junction held 10 bases outside the gene matches. Germline V gene lookup returns CDR1 SGDLS and CDR2 YYNGEE. In nucleotides, the CDR3 is TGTGCCAGCAGTCATGCGGCTAGCGGGGGGGCCAACACCGGGGAGCTGTTTTTT. Translating it yields CASSHAASGGANTGELFF.

The chain employs TRBV6-6 and TRBJ1-2, with D perhaps matching TRBD1 (5 bases). CDR3 size: 16 residues. CDR1 MNHNY and CDR2 SVGAGI come from the germline V gene (reference sequence). V was pared by 5 bases and J by 8 bases, with 24 bases between. The CDR3 nucleotides read TGTGCCAGCAGTCGAGCCCCCCGGGGGACTAAATTGGGCTACACCTTC. Its protein is CASSRAPRGTKLGYTF.

The V and J genes are TRBV18 and TRBJ2-5; D gene uncertain. This CDR3 has 12 amino acids. The V gene lost 4 bases and the J gene lost 5 bases, with 8 bases spanning the gap. CDR1 is KGHSH, CDR2 LQKENI, per germline. The CDR3 coding sequence is TGTGCCAGCTCACTTGTCGGGGAGACCCAGTACTTC. This sequence encodes CASSLVGETQYF.

The chain couples TRBV7-2 to TRBJ2-3; D gene ambiguous. V was trimmed by 4 bases and J by 2 bases, leaving 13 bases between them. Germline CDR1 is SGHTA and CDR2 is FQGNSA. This CDR3 contains 15 residues. CDR3 sequence reads: CASSSKSRLTDTQYF. The CDR3 coding sequence is TGTGCCAGCAGCTCTAAATCTCGCCTCACAGATACGCAGTATTTT.

V is TRBV19 and J is TRBJ1-1; D is possibly TRBD1 (5 bases). V dropped 5 bases and J dropped 0 bases, with 16 bases sitting between them. The germline V gene encodes CDR1 LNHDA and CDR2 SQIVND (reference sequence). There are 16 residues in the CDR3. CDR3 in DNA: TGTGCCAGTAGTGCCGCCCGGGACTATCTGAACACTGAAGCTTTCTTT. This encodes CASSAARDYLNTEAFF.

The chain links TRBV2 to TRBJ1-2; 7 bases are shared with TRBD1. Unmatched junction bases numbered 7, after V lost 5 bases and J lost 7 bases. Germline lookup yields CDR1 SNHLY and CDR2 FYNNEI. The CDR3 sequence is 13 residues long. CDR3 amino acids: CASSLQGLGGYTF. The CDR3 coding sequence is TGTGCCAGCAGTTTACAGGGGCTGGGTGGCTACACCTTC.

The chain joins TRBV18 to TRBJ1-1; TRBD1 aligns across 7 bases. The CDR3 sequence is 16 residues long. With 0 bases clipped from V and 0 bases from J, the junction kept 4 bases outside the gene matches. Looked up from germline, CDR1 is KGHSH and CDR2 is LQKENI. DNA of the CDR3: TGTGCCAGCTCACCACCCACAGGGGATATGAACACTGAAGCTTTCTTT. Residues: CASSPPTGDMNTEAFF. The full variable domain, completed using reference TRBV18 and TRBJ1-1, is NAGVMQNPRHLVRRRGQEARLRCSPMKGHSHVYWYRQLPEEGLKFMVYLQKENIIDESGMPKERFSAEFPKEGPSILRIQQVVRGDSAAYFCASSPPTGDMNTEAFFGQGTRLTVV.

The genes are TRBV6-2 or TRBV6-3 and TRBJ2-3; 10 bases are shared with TRBD1. CDR3 size: 17 residues. Germline trimming cut 0 bases from V and 5 bases from J; bases unmatched to any gene: 8. Germline V gene sequence: CDR1 MNHEY, CDR2 SVGEGT. The CDR3 DNA sequence: TGTGCCAGCAGTTACTCGTTCGACAGGGGGCAAGGAGATACGCAGTATTTT. It is translated as CASSYSFDRGQGDTQYF.

The chain uses TRBV27 and TRBJ2-5; tentative D call: TRBD1 (6 bases). V was trimmed by 5 bases and J by 0 bases, leaving 10 bases between them. Germline lookup yields CDR1 MNHEY and CDR2 SMNVEV (reference sequence). The CDR3 covers 14 residues. The CDR3: CASSAQGYQETQYF. CDR3 bases: TGTGCCAGCAGTGCTCAGGGGTACCAAGAGACCCAGTACTTC.

The genes are TRBV11-2 and TRBJ2-2; no definite D call. Between the trimmed V and J ends, which lost 1 base and 5 bases, there was a span of 5 bases. The length of the CDR3 is 13 residues. Per germline, CDR1 SGHAT and CDR2 FQNNGV. The CDR3 bases are TGTGCCAGCAGCTTAGTTTTAACCGGGGAGCTGTTTTTT. Residues: CASSLVLTGELFF. The variable domain in full, with the rest retrieved from reference TRBV11-2 and TRBJ2-2, is EAGVAQSPRYKIIEKRQSVAFWCNPISGHATLYWYQQILGQGPKLLIQFQNNGVVDDSQLPKDRFSAERLKGVDSTLKIQPAKLEDSAVYLCASSLVLTGELFFGEGSRLTVL.

The rearrangement uses TRBV7-9 and TRBJ2-1; TRBD2 agrees at 9 bases. The trim removed 5 bases at V and 9 bases at J, leaving 11 bases unmatched. This CDR3 has 15 residues. The V gene's germline CDR1 is SEHNR and CDR2 FQNEAQ (reference sequence). CDR3 loop: CASSRLAELYGEQFF. In nucleotides, the CDR3 is TGTGCCAGCAGCCGACTAGCGGAACTTTATGGTGAGCAGTTCTTC.

This rearrangement joins TRBV24-1 to TRBJ2-1; TRBD1 might be the D (6 bases). Trimming removed 6 bases at V and 3 bases at J, with 8 bases between. The CDR3 sequence is 13 residues long. The germline V gene encodes CDR1 KGHDR and CDR2 SFDVKD. CDR3 sequence reads: CATSRTDYNEQFF. The DNA of the CDR3 is TGTGCCACCAGTCGGACAGACTACAATGAGCAGTTCTTC.

The chain carries TRBV19 and TRBJ1-2, with D perhaps TRBD1 (6 bases). V lost 4 bases and J 0 bases, leaving 12 bases between the germline ends. Germline values: CDR1 LNHDA, CDR2 SQIVND (reference sequence). The CDR3 sequence is 15 residues long. Here the CDR3 DNA reads TGTGCCAGTAGTACACAGGGCCCAGCTAACTATGGCTACACCTTC. Translated, it gives CASSTQGPANYGYTF.

In this sample, this clone turned up once. The V call is TRBV2, the J call TRBJ2-7; 7 bases line up with TRBD2. Germline assignment: CDR1 SNHLY and CDR2 FYNNEI. J was trimmed by 0 bases and V by 8 bases; bases with no gene match: 7. The CDR3 covers 14 residues. The CDR3 reads CASSLAINSYEQYF. CDR3 in DNA: TGTGCCAGCTCACTAGCGATAAACTCCTACGAGCAGTACTTC.

The rearrangement uses TRBV7-9 and TRBJ2-1, with TRBD2 identical over 15 bases. CDR3 length: 16 amino acids. CDR1 is SEHNR, CDR2 FQNEAQ, per germline (reference sequence). After removal of 5 bases from V and 8 bases from J, the junction contained 7 bases not matched to a gene. As DNA, the CDR3 is TGTGCCAGCAGCCTTGGGACTAGCGGGAGGAGGGATGAGCAGTTCTTC. Translation gives CASSLGTSGRRDEQFF.

The gene calls are TRBV3-1 (or the pseudogene TRBV3-2) and TRBJ2-7; TRBD1 matches 12 bases. V was pared by 4 bases and J by 7 bases, with 11 bases of the junction left unmatched. CDR1 and CDR2 from the germline V gene are LGHDT and YNNKEL (reference sequence). CDR3 length: 16 amino acids. The CDR3 DNA follows: TGTGCCAGCAGCCGGATGACCGGGACAGGGGGCTCGGAGCAGTACTTC. As protein: CASSRMTGTGGSEQYF.

The chain couples TRBV7-2 to TRBJ1-3, with D tentatively TRBD1 (5 bases). This CDR3 has 14 residues. Germline V CDR1 and CDR2: SGHTA, FQGNSA. The V and J ends lost 1 base and 3 bases respectively, with 7 bases between them. CDR3: CASSLVQGGNTIYF. CDR3 nucleotide sequence: TGTGCCAGCAGCTTAGTCCAGGGTGGAAACACCATATATTTT.